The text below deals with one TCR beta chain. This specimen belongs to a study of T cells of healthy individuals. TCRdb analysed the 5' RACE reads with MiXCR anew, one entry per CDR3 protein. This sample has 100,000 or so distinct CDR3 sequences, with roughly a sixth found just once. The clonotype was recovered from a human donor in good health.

CDR3 bases: TGTGCCAGCAGTGAGGGCGGGCCTTCTACTAAAAAACTGTTTTTT. It is translated as CASSEGGPSTKKLFF. V and J are TRBV2 and TRBJ1-4; D is unclear. CDR3 size: 15 residues. From germline, CDR1 is SNHLY and CDR2 FYNNEI. V was shortened by 3 bases and J by 9 bases, with 17 bases between the two germline ends.